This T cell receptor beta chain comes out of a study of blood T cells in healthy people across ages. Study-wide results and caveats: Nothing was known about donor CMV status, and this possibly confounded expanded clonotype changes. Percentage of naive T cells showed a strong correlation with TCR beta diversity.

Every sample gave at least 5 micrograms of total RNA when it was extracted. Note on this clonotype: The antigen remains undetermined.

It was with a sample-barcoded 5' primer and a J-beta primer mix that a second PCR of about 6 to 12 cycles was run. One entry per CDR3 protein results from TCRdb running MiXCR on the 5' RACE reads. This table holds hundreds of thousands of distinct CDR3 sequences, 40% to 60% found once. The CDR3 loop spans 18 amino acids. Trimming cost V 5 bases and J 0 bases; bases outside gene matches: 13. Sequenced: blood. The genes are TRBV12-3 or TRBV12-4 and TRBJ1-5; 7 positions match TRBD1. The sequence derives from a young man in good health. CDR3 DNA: TGTGCCAGCAGTAGGACCTGGGGGGACAGATATAGCAATCAGCCCCAGCATTTT. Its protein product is CASSRTWGDRYSNQPQHF.